The clone carrying this T cell receptor (beta chain) has only a few counts. Its antigen is as yet unknown. This specimen comes from a study of shared clonotypes between healthy human individuals. For the study at large: Used for every donor were three CD4 naive, three CD4 memory, two CD8 naive and one CD8 memory plate.

This CDR3 has 15 residues. V shed 0 bases and J shed 0 bases, with 11 bases lying between them. Germline CDR1 is GTSNPN and CDR2 is SVGIG (reference sequence). Some clones are missing from TCRdb's copy, which holds only in-frame ones; the method was immunoSEQ multiplex PCR. The table includes approximately 600,000 clones, approximately 95% detected once. The naive CD8 subset, CD45RO-negative cells positively selected for CCR7, excluded terminally differentiated effector memory CD45RA+ cells. Study donors comprised healthy, HIV-negative adults devoid of recent acute infection or vaccination. Study-level findings and limits: An anticipated effect of sequencing depth on clonotype sharing among donors was recognized.

The clonotype comes from a woman aged 25 to 39 in good health. Sequenced sample: naive CD8+ T cells sorted from blood. The rearrangement uses TRBV30 and TRBJ1-1, with D tentatively TRBD1 (6 bases). CDR3 protein: CAWSVGQSMNTEAFF. The CDR3 nucleotides are TGTGCCTGGAGTGTAGGACAGTCCATGAACACTGAAGCTTTCTTT.